This TCR beta chain appears in the sequencing data of a study of neurological immune-mediated disorders. Many counts were recorded for this clonotype. TCRdb analysed the 5' RACE reads with MiXCR anew, one entry per CDR3 protein. The table includes 60,000 to 85,000 distinct CDR3 sequences, 5% to 6% detected once. There are 16 residues in the CDR3. CDR1 is SNHLY and CDR2 is FYNNEI in the germline V gene. With 4 bases removed from V and 1 base from J, the gap between germline ends came to 14 bases. This receptor was obtained from a woman between 25 and 40 years old with multiple sclerosis. V is TRBV2 and J is TRBJ2-1; TRBD2 is a possible D gene (6 bases). The sequenced sample was PBMCs. As DNA, the CDR3 is TGTGCCAGCAGTGCTATTTATCGGGGGTCCTACAATGAGCAGTTCTTC. Translated: CASSAIYRGSYNEQFF.